This T cell receptor beta chain came from a study of blood T cell repertoires in COVID-19. Study context: Italy, Spain and the United States were the sources of the convalescent and acute COVID-19 samples.

Some clones are missing from TCRdb's copy, which holds only in-frame ones; the method was immunoSEQ multiplex PCR. Among 200,000 to 300,000 clones, almost 85% were seen once, and the ten largest hold 4%. CDR1 and CDR2 (germline): MNHEY, SMNVEV (reference sequence). The CDR3 totals 15 residues. The junction had 4 bases not matched to a gene; V was cut back by 0 bases and J by 4 bases. In its sample, this clone was seen a few times. The TCR sequence derives from a man between 45 and 60 years old with acute or convalescent COVID-19. The chain joins TRBV27 to TRBJ1-2, with 8 bases fitting TRBD1. Sequencing used peripheral blood. The CDR3 loop is CASSLSRGRGYGYTF. Written as DNA, the CDR3 is TGTGCCAGCAGTTTATCCAGGGGGCGAGGCTATGGCTACACCTTC.